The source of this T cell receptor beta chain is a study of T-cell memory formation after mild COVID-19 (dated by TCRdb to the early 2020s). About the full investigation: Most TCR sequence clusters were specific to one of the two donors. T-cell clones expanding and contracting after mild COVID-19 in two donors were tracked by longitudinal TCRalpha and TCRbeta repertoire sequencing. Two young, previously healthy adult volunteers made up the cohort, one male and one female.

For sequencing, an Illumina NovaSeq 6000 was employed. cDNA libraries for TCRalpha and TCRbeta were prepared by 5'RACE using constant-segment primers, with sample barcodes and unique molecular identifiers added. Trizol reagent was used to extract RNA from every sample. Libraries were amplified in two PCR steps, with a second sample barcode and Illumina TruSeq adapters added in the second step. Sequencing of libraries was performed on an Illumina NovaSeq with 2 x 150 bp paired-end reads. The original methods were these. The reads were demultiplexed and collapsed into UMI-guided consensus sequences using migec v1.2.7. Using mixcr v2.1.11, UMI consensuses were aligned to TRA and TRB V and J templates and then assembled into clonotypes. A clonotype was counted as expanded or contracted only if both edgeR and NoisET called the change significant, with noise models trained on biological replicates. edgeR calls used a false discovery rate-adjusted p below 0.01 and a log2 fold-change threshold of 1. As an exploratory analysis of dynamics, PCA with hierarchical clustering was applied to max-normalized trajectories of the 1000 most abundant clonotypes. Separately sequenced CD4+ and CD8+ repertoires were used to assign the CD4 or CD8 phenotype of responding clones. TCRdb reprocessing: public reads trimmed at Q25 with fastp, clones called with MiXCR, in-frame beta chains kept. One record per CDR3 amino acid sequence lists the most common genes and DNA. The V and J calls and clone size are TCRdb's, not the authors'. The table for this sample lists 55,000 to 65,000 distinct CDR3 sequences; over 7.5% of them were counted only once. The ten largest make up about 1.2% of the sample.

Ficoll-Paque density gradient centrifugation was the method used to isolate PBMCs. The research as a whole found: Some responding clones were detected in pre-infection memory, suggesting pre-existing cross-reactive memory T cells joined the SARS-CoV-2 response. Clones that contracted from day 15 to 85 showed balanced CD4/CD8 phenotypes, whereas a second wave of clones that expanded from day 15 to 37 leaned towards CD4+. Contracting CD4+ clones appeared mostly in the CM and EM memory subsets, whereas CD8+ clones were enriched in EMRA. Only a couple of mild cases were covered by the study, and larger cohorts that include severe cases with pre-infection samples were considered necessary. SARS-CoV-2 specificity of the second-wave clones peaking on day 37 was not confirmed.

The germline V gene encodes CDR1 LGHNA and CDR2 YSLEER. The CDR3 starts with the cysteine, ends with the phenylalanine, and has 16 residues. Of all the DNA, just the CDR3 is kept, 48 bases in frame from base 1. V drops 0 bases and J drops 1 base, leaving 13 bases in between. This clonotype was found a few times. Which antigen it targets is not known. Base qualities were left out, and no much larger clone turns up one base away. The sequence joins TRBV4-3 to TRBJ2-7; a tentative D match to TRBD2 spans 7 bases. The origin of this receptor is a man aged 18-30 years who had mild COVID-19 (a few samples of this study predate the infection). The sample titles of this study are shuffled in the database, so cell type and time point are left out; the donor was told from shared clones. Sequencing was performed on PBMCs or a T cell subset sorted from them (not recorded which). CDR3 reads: CASSQDTGGRSYEQYF. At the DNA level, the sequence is TGCGCCAGCAGCCAAGATACGGGGGGCAGATCCTACGAGCAGTACTTC.